The T cell receptor beta chain described here comes from a study of CD8+ T cells in alopecia areata. Trimming took 4 bases from V and 4 from J; bases not matched to a gene: 15. The CDR3 consists of 19 residues. CDR1 and CDR2 from the germline V gene are SGHRS and YFSETQ. Once RNA had been extracted, it was reverse transcribed into cDNA to act as the sequencing template. The assay was immunoSEQ multiplex PCR, and TCRdb's table has in-frame clones only and misses some. Of approximately 24,000 clones in the sample, around half were seen once. Sampling of alopecia areata patients yielded lesional scalp punch biopsies as well as peripheral blood.

The TCR comes from a human donor with alopecia areata. Sequencing was done on a sample of NKG2D-high CD8+ T cells sorted from blood. The V call is TRBV5-1, the J call TRBJ2-7; 15 nucleotides agree with TRBD2. The CDR3 loop reads CASSAGTGTSGRNIYEQYF. In DNA, the CDR3 is TGCGCCAGCAGCGCAGGGACCGGGACTAGCGGGAGGAATATTTACGAGCAGTACTTC.